Sequencing of this T cell receptor beta chain was carried out in a study of spatial heterogeneity in lung cancer. In the study overall: Fewer alpha-chain than beta-chain sequences were consistently detected. Raw sequencing reads included, on average, more than eight appearances of each unique TCR and UMI combination.

The study tagged each TCR cDNA molecule with a unique molecular identifier. TCRdb redid the calling of the 5' RACE reads with MiXCR, one entry per CDR3 protein. The table records some 85,000 distinct CDR3 sequences, 15% to 20% of them present only once. The sample's time point: sample taken at primary tumor resection. Frozen PBMC, nontumor lung or tumor provided whole RNA, which was sequenced unsorted. The CDR3 consists of 12 residues. Germline assignment: CDR1 MDHEN and CDR2 SYDVKM. Trimming removed 4 bases at V and 6 bases at J, with 8 bases between. The J gene is TRBJ2-3, the V gene TRBV28; D may correspond to TRBD1 or TRBD2 (5 bases each). The source of this sequence is a male donor with early-stage non-small cell lung cancer. The sequencing used PBMCs, collected at surgery. CDR3 region: CASSSRDDTQYF. CDR3 nucleotides: TGTGCCAGCAGTTCTCGGGACGATACGCAGTATTTT.